This TCR beta chain was found in a study of T cell repertoires and HLA-DP antigens. Study context: Transduced HeLa cells presented HLA-DP to CD4+ T cells.

Untouched CD4+ T cells were bead-isolated at approximately 98% purity. V lost 3 bases and J lost 0, with 5 bases in between. CDR1 and CDR2 from the germline V gene are GTSNPN and SVGIG (reference sequence). The CDR3 length is 12 residues. On this clone itself: Its target is not known.

Primers targeted 54 TRBV and 13 TRBJ segments. Some clones are missing from TCRdb's copy, which holds only in-frame ones; the method was immunoSEQ multiplex PCR. Counted here are about 110,000 clones, about 92% occurring once; the ten biggest clones make up around 0.3%. The TCR comes from a woman under 30 in good health and CMV-seronegative. The specimen sequenced was CD4+ T cells from PBMCs. The chain joins TRBV30 to TRBJ2-5; D gene unclear. The CDR3 nucleotides are TGTGCCTGGAGGGGCAACCAAGAGACCCAGTACTTC. Translation gives CAWRGNQETQYF.